This TCR beta chain was profiled in a study of blood T cell repertoires in COVID-19. At the level of the study: Italy, Spain and the United States were the sources of the convalescent and acute COVID-19 samples.

Per the original data handling: The authors estimated nucleated cell counts from reference gene primer amplification. TCRdb's copy holds only in-frame clones and misses some; the assay was immunoSEQ multiplex PCR. V and J calls and clone size are as listed in that table; D and trimming were resolved from the DNA. The repertoire includes roughly 110,000 clones, roughly 91% of them detected once, and roughly 19% sits in the top ten. Germline values: CDR1 LGHNA, CDR2 YSLEER. V lost 4 bases and J 4 bases, leaving 17 bases between the germline ends. The CDR3 runs 15 residues. Source material: peripheral blood. This chain uses TRBV4-3 with TRBJ2-7; tentatively, D is TRBD1 (6 bases). This TCR came from a human donor with acute or convalescent COVID-19. The donor label of this sample is uncertain. The CDR3 nucleotides read TGCGCCAGCAGCCGCGAGGAAGACAGGTCTTACGAGCAGTACTTC. Protein sequence: CASSREEDRSYEQYF.